These 18 T cell receptor beta chains share one sample of origin, sequenced in a study of Ad26.COV2.S vaccination and SARS-CoV-2 variants. This sample's treatment: some 20 received Ad26.COV2.S at low or high dose, single or two shots; several received placebo; per-sample allocation not given. Sample collection was performed on day 63 after the first vaccine or placebo injection. Some clones are missing from TCRdb's copy, which holds only in-frame ones; the method was immunoSEQ multiplex PCR. The sample yields 400,000 to 500,000 clones, around 89% seen once. Sequenced material: peripheral blood, taken in a trial of Ad26.COV2.S vaccine versus placebo. These receptors were collected from a person aged 18-65 years who received the Ad26.COV2.S COVID-19 vaccine or a placebo.

This chain joins TRBV2 and TRBJ2-5; D not certain. Germline CDR1 reads SNHLY; CDR2 reads FYNNEI. V shed 4 bases and J shed 3 bases, with 6 bases lying between them. The CDR3 has 12 residues. The CDR3 is CASSGAKETQYF. CDR3 DNA sequence: TGTGCCAGCAGTGGGGCTAAAGAGACCCAGTACTTC.

The chain joins TRBV5-5 to TRBJ1-2; D not certain. The length of the CDR3 is 13 residues. The germline V gene encodes CDR1 SGHKS and CDR2 YYEKEE (reference sequence). V lost 0 bases to trimming and J lost 12 bases, with 15 bases between them. CDR3 bases: TGTGCCAGCAGCTTGGGGCAGTTTTATCCCGACACCTTC. Protein: CASSLGQFYPDTF.

This clone was picked up one time. The V gene is TRBV28, the J gene TRBJ1-5; TRBD1 agrees at 7 bases. Germline loops: CDR1 MDHEN, CDR2 SYDVKM. V lost 4 bases to trimming and J lost 6 bases; unmatched junction nucleotides: 12. The CDR3 totals 16 residues. CDR3 sequence reads: CASSSNDRAGRQPQHF. In DNA, the CDR3 is TGTGCCAGCAGTTCTAATGACAGGGCTGGCCGTCAGCCCCAGCATTTT.

The J gene is TRBJ2-2, the V gene TRBV2, with 8 positions matching TRBD1. Losses at the gene ends were 7 bases for V and 3 bases for J; bases not matched to a gene: 4. The CDR3 length is 14 residues. The germline gives CDR1 SNHLY, CDR2 FYNNEI. CDR3 DNA sequence: TGTGCCAGCATAGCACAGGGGGACACCGGGGAGCTGTTTTTT. Protein sequence: CASIAQGDTGELFF.

The V and J genes are TRBV7-9 and TRBJ2-1; D gene uncertain. The germline gives CDR1 SEHNR, CDR2 FQNEAQ (reference sequence). The V gene lost 5 bases and the J gene lost 0 bases, with 17 bases spanning the gap. CDR3 length equals 17 residues. CDR3 DNA: TGTGCCAGCAGCGCCCCTCCAAGGGATAGCTCCTACAATGAGCAGTTCTTC. Amino acids: CASSAPPRDSSYNEQFF.

This chain joins TRBV28 and TRBJ1-5, with 9 bases matching TRBD1. CDR3 size: 18 residues. J was trimmed by 5 bases and V by 6 bases; bases with no gene match: 17. From germline, CDR1 is MDHEN and CDR2 SYDVKM. Here the CDR3 reads CASSTGTGYPDIDQPQHF. The CDR3 region has the DNA TGTGCCAGCAGCACCGGGACAGGGTACCCAGATATCGATCAGCCCCAGCATTTT.

The chain combines TRBV19 with TRBJ2-3; TRBD1 matches 8 bases. V lost 1 base, J lost 6 bases, and 6 bases stayed unmatched. The germline V gene has CDR1 LNHDA and CDR2 SQIVND (reference sequence). This CDR3 spans 15 amino acids. DNA of the CDR3: TGTGCCAGTAGTATAGGGACAGGGCGGTTCGATACGCAGTATTTT. Encoded protein: CASSIGTGRFDTQYF.

The V and J genes are TRBV5-4 and TRBJ2-1, with TRBD2 matching over 13 bases. V trimming: 4 bases; J trimming: 9 bases; junction bases outside the gene matches: 10. The CDR3 totals 16 residues. Germline assignment: CDR1 SGHNT and CDR2 YYREEE (reference sequence). The CDR3 protein is CASSTKTSGGIGEQFF. The CDR3 DNA sequence: TGTGCCAGCAGCACGAAGACTAGCGGGGGGATAGGTGAGCAGTTCTTC.

The chain employs TRBV4-1 and TRBJ2-7; 11 positions match TRBD2. The J segment lost 2 bases and the V segment lost 0 bases, leaving 3 bases of the junction unmatched. Germline V gene data show CDR1 as MGHRA and CDR2 as YSYEKL. The CDR3 is made up of 16 amino acids. The CDR3 region is CASSQELTSGAYEQYF. The CDR3 nucleotides are TGCGCCAGCAGCCAAGAATTGACTAGCGGGGCCTACGAGCAGTACTTC.

This chain joins TRBV7-2 and TRBJ2-5; perhaps TRBD2 as D (5 bases). Trimming removed 3 bases from V and 1 base from J, with 18 bases in between. Germline V gene lookup returns CDR1 SGHTA and CDR2 FQGNSA. This CDR3 is 17 amino acids long. The CDR3 coding sequence is TGTGCCAGCAGCTTCTCCCCCCCGGCGGGTCCCCAAGAGACCCAGTACTTC. Protein: CASSFSPPAGPQETQYF.

This clone was seen more than once but under ten times. The rearrangement joins TRBV28 to TRBJ1-5; perhaps TRBD1 as D (6 bases). CDR1 is MDHEN and CDR2 is SYDVKM in the germline V gene. This CDR3 is built from 14 residues. V shed 6 bases and J shed 6 bases, with 15 bases lying between them. CDR3 DNA sequence: TGTGCCAGCAGGGCCGGGACAAGGGGTCAGCCCCAGCATTTT. Encoded protein: CASRAGTRGQPQHF.

V and J are TRBV3-1 (or the pseudogene TRBV3-2) and TRBJ2-3; D remains unclear. Trimming left V 8 bases short and J 6 bases short, with 9 bases between. Germline-derived CDR1 and CDR2 are LGHDT and YNNKEL (reference sequence). The CDR3 covers 11 residues. CDR3 coding DNA: TGTGCCAGCGGGTTCATGGATACGCAGTATTTT. This codes for CASGFMDTQYF.

The J gene is TRBJ2-7, the V gene TRBV6-5; 8 bases map to TRBD1. CDR3 length: 13 amino acids. Losses at the gene ends were 6 bases for V and 2 bases for J; bases not matched to a gene: 3. The germline V gene encodes CDR1 MNHEY and CDR2 SVGAGI. The CDR3 loop is CASSDRGPYEQYF. CDR3 DNA sequence: TGTGCCAGCAGCGACAGGGGACCCTACGAGCAGTACTTC.

The chain recombines TRBV30 with TRBJ2-1; a possible D gene is TRBD2 (6 bases). Germline values: CDR1 GTSNPN, CDR2 SVGIG (reference sequence). V dropped 4 bases and J dropped 8 bases, with 15 bases sitting between them. The CDR3 spans 13 residues. The CDR3 DNA reads as TGTGCCTGGACTAGATGGAGGGGTGATGAGCAGTTCTTC. Translated: CAWTRWRGDEQFF.

The V call is TRBV19, the J call TRBJ1-2, with unresolved D. Germline CDR1 LNHDA, CDR2 SQIVND (reference sequence). Deletions cut 10 bases from V and 7 bases from J, with 19 bases between. The CDR3 is made up of 13 amino acids. Here the CDR3 DNA reads TGTGCCACCAGACGGGAGCTTTTTGGTGGCTACACCTTC. Encoded protein: CATRRELFGGYTF.

The chain's CDR3 is CASSLQGSTYEQYF. CDR3 bases: TGCGCCAGCAGCTTGCAGGGCTCGACCTACGAGCAGTACTTC. The rearrangement joins TRBV5-1 to TRBJ2-7; D is possibly TRBD1 (5 bases). The ends were cut back, 1 base at V and 2 bases at J, with 10 bases in the middle. CDR1 and CDR2 from the germline V gene are SGHRS and YFSETQ. This CDR3 has 14 amino acids.

This clone was observed once. The genes are TRBV7-3 and TRBJ2-5; D unresolved. V lost 5 bases and J lost 5, with 18 bases in between. Germline V gene sequence: CDR1 SGHTA, CDR2 FQGTGA. The CDR3 consists of 15 residues. The CDR3 bases are TGTGCCAGCAGCCCCTCTGGTGCGGTACTGGAGACCCAGTACTTC. Protein sequence: CASSPSGAVLETQYF.

This chain connects TRBV7-8 to TRBJ2-2; D call uncertain. Trimming left V 5 bases short and J 6 bases short, with 10 bases between. The CDR3 runs to 13 residues. Germline V gives CDR1 SGHVS, CDR2 FQNEAQ. The CDR3 protein is CASSIIGAGELFF. DNA of the CDR3: TGTGCCAGCAGCATCATTGGAGCCGGGGAGCTGTTTTTT.